The rows below give T cell receptor beta chains drawn from one sample of a study of cytomegalovirus exposure and HLA in healthy donors. Sequencing used immunoSEQ multiplex PCR; TCRdb keeps in-frame clones, though not all of them. The sample includes some 150,000 clones, around 80% of them seen just once. Material: PBMCs. The receptor set was obtained from a man aged 35-49 years in good health and CMV-seronegative. Each CDR3 is given with its conserved first and last residue.

CDR3 | J | V
CASSSPTGANYGYTF | TRBJ1-2 | TRBV2
CASSLTSGSYEQYF | . | TRBV7-9
CSVEVAGQGNEQYF | TRBJ2-7 | TRBV29-1
CASSGRLAGGYNEQFF | TRBJ2-1 | TRBV27
CASSPRTSGRMYVYEQYF | TRBJ2-7 | TRBV18
CASSPPLASGNTGELFF | TRBJ2-2 | TRBV4-2
CASSRTGKNEAFF | TRBJ1-1 | TRBV6-5
CASSQDRGAGASTDTQYF | TRBJ2-3 | TRBV14
CAWSVRTGSNEQFF | TRBJ2-1 | TRBV30
CASTGGTGGSWQPQHF | TRBJ1-5 | TRBV19
CSVGGGPEETQYF | TRBJ2-5 | TRBV29-1
CASSLSGTGELFF | TRBJ2-2 | TRBV7-9
CASRKRLADRGTGELFF | TRBJ2-2 | TRBV5-4
CSSSLVTGGSSYEQYF | TRBJ2-7 | TRBV7-9
CASSARDREFRDTQYF | TRBJ2-3 | TRBV27
CASSANFVGGYEQYF | TRBJ2-7 | TRBV7-6
CASTRSEGYEQYF | TRBJ2-7 | TRBV5-1
CASSSVLQRGLDNEQFF | TRBJ2-1 | TRBV28
CASSIAGSSYEQYF | TRBJ2-7 | TRBV19
CASSWRERQETQYF | TRBJ2-5 | TRBV4-1
CASSPSGQYQETQYF | . | TRBV18
CATQGSPPYEQYF | . | TRBV28
CAGFTQFLGDGGVDRSNQPQHF | TRBJ1-5 | TRBV27
CASSRAGGGYEQYF | TRBJ2-7 | TRBV9
CASSLQGGNTEAFF | TRBJ1-1 | TRBV5-1
CASSSRTSYMDDRGYF | TRBJ2-3 | TRBV7-2
CASSLGGATEAFF | TRBJ1-1 | TRBV5-1
CASSQGLAETKNIQYF | TRBJ2-4 | TRBV4-1
CASSAKTGGEQYF | TRBJ2-7 | TRBV18
CASSYGAGKETQYF | TRBJ2-5 | TRBV6-5
CASSVGAGVTDTQYF | TRBJ2-3 | TRBV9
CATTYNNEQFF | TRBJ2-1 | TRBV2
CSVEDRGRSYEQYF | . | TRBV29-1
CASRQGKQPQHF | TRBJ1-5 | TRBV6-1
CASSLTANTGELFF | TRBJ2-2 | TRBV5-1
CASSPLTTGLMADTQYF | TRBJ2-3 | TRBV18
CSVESRTSTDTQYF | TRBJ2-3 | TRBV29-1
CASSLGSGRSGEQFF | TRBJ2-1 | TRBV5-4
CAWMVGGNTEAFF | TRBJ1-1 | TRBV30
CASSRRSSGANGLTF | TRBJ2-6 | TRBV5-6
CASSQVRTSGNNEQFF | TRBJ2-1 | TRBV4-1